Described below is a single TCR beta chain sequence and its context. This record comes from a study of blood T cell repertoires in COVID-19. Study summary: Specimens from acute and convalescent COVID-19 originated in the United States, Italy and Spain. PBMCs, B-cell-depleted T cells, or T cells were the source of the cDNA or gDNA that made up the material.

Authors' methods: Quantification of nucleated cells was approximated via reference gene primer amplification. Produced via immunoSEQ multiplex PCR; TCRdb's table is partial and in-frame only. D and trimming come from the DNA, and the V and J calls and clone size come from that table. Here the sample spans 250,000 or so clones, 91% being singletons. Trimming left V 6 bases short and J 0 bases short, with 6 bases between. CDR3 size: 13 residues. The sequence was collected from a human donor in a cohort exposed to, infected with or recovered from COVID-19 (not recorded which). The donor label of this sample is uncertain. The genes are TRBV12-3 or TRBV12-4 and TRBJ1-3; D remains ambiguous. What was sequenced was PBMCs or T cells enriched from blood (not recorded which). The CDR3 DNA reads TGTGCCAGCAGCAGAAGCTCTGGAAACACCATATATTTT. It is translated as CASSRSSGNTIYF.